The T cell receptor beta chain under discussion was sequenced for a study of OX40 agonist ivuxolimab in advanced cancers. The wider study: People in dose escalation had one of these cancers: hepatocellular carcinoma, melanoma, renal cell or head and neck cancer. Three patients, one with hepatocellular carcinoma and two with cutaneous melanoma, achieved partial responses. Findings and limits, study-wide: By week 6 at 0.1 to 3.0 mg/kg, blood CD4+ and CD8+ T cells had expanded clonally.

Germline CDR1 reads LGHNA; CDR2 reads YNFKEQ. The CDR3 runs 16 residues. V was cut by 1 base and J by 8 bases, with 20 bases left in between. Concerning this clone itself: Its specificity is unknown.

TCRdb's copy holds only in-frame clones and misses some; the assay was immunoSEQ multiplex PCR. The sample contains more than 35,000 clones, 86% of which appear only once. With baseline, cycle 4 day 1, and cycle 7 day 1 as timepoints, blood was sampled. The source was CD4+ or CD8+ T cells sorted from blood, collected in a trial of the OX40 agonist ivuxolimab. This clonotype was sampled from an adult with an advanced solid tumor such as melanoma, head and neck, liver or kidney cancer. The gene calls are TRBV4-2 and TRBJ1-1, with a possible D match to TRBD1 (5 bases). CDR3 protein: CASSQARAEDLLEAFF. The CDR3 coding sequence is TGTGCCAGCAGCCAAGCCAGGGCAGAGGACCTTCTAGAAGCTTTCTTT.